Each of the 21 T cell receptor beta chains below was sequenced from the same sample in a study of early T cells in non-severe SARS-CoV-2 infection. MiXCR, applied by TCRdb to the 5' RACE reads, yields one record per CDR3 protein. Among tens of thousands of distinct CDR3 sequences listed, 6.2% were seen once. The sequenced sample consisted of whole blood. The receptors come from an adult who was a healthcare worker with PCR-confirmed SARS-CoV-2 infection or an uninfected control (not recorded which).

This clonotype was picked up many times. J is TRBJ2-7 and V is TRBV4-2; D gene unclear. V lost 0 bases, J lost 2 bases, and 8 bases lay in between. This CDR3 has 14 residues. Germline V gene lookup returns CDR1 LGHNA and CDR2 YNFKEQ. CDR3 bases: TGTGCCAGCAGCCAAGAACTGACCACCTACGAGCAGTACTTC. Translating it yields CASSQELTTYEQYF.

Notes on this clonotype: Since a much larger clone is just one base distant, this may be a read error. This CDR3 is CASSQQAVGTEAFF. The CDR3 nucleotides are TGCGCCAGCAGCCAACAGGCCGTTGGCACTGAAGCTTTCTTT. The rearrangement uses TRBV4-3 and TRBJ1-1; D is uncertain. The CDR3 is made up of 14 amino acids. The germline gives CDR1 LGHNA, CDR2 YSLEER. Between the trimmed V and J ends, which lost 2 bases and 4 bases, there was a span of 11 bases.

This clonotype was found many times. The chain has TRBV12-3 or TRBV12-4 and TRBJ1-1; TRBD1 aligns across 7 bases. CDR3 length equals 15 residues. The V gene end was trimmed by 6 bases and the J gene end by 0 bases; junction bases not matched to a gene: 7. CDR3 loop: CASSPQTGLNTEAFF. DNA for the CDR3: TGTGCCAGCAGCCCTCAGACAGGGCTGAACACTGAAGCTTTCTTT.

The chain couples TRBV7-3 to TRBJ2-3; 8 bases agree with TRBD2. Looked up from germline, CDR1 is SGHTA and CDR2 is FQGTGA. The CDR3 loop spans 16 amino acids. After removal of 5 bases from V and 6 bases from J, the junction contained 13 bases not matched to a gene. The chain's CDR3 is CASSNQAGVTTDTQYF. DNA for the CDR3: TGTGCCAGCAGCAACCAAGCGGGGGTGACCACCGATACGCAGTATTTT.

Only a few counts were recorded for this clonotype. The J gene is TRBJ2-5, the V gene TRBV5-5; TRBD1 matches at 10 bases. Germline-derived CDR1 and CDR2 are SGHKS and YYEKEE (reference sequence). The CDR3 runs 13 residues. The V gene end was trimmed by 4 bases and the J gene end by 9 bases; junction bases not matched to a gene: 6. CDR3 amino acids: CASSRGTGEPQYF. In DNA form, the CDR3 reads TGTGCCAGCAGCCGGGGGACAGGGGAGCCCCAGTACTTC.

This clonotype was seen at least ten times. The chain combines TRBV12-3 or TRBV12-4 with TRBJ2-1; D unclear. The CDR3 loop spans 14 amino acids. Trimming took 7 bases from V and 5 from J, leaving 15 bases between them. The CDR3 region has the DNA TGTGCCAGCACCTTACGATCCAGGAACAATGAGCAGTTCTTC. Its translation: CASTLRSRNNEQFF.

This clonotype was recorded many times. This chain uses TRBV4-3 with TRBJ1-4; D is ambiguous. V gave up 1 base and J gave up 7 bases, with 13 bases separating them. The germline gives CDR1 LGHNA, CDR2 YSLEER. This CDR3 contains 15 residues. CDR3 protein: CASSQGQREGEKLFF. In DNA form, the CDR3 reads TGCGCCAGCAGCCAAGGGCAGAGAGAGGGTGAAAAACTGTTTTTT.

This clonotype was seen ten or more times. This sequence joins TRBV20-1 and TRBJ2-1; 9 nucleotides match TRBD1. CDR1 DFQATT and CDR2 SNEGSKA come from the germline V gene (reference sequence). V lost 4 bases to trimming and J lost 4 bases; unmatched junction nucleotides: 8. The length of the CDR3 is 15 residues. Here the CDR3 DNA reads TGCAGTGCTAATCTCGGGACAGGGTCTTACAATGAGCAGTTCTTC. Translated: CSANLGTGSYNEQFF.

In this sample, this clonotype turned up many times. The CDR3 spells CASSRGLAGDYNEQFF. CDR3 coding DNA: TGTGCCAGCAGCAGGGGACTAGCGGGGGACTACAATGAGCAGTTCTTC. V and J are TRBV12-3 or TRBV12-4 and TRBJ2-1, with TRBD2 identical over 14 bases. V was pared by 6 bases and J by 3 bases, with 4 bases of the junction left unmatched. The CDR3 has 16 amino acids.

The chain is built from TRBV21-1 and TRBJ1-3; TRBD1 reflects the table's D call only, with no check against the DNA. TRBV21-1 is assigned pseudogene status. This CDR3 contains 17 residues. CDR3 sequence reads: CASSKLRDRGSGNTIYF. The CDR3 DNA sequence: TGTGCCAGCAGCAAACTCCGGGACAGGGGCTCTGGAAACACCATATATTTT.

This clonotype was counted many times. This chain joins TRBV11-2 and TRBJ1-5, with a weak D call TRBD1 (5 bases). The length of the CDR3 is 13 residues. Trimming took off 3 bases at V and 5 bases at J, with 8 bases between the two ends. CDR1 SGHAT and CDR2 FQNNGV come from the germline V gene. As DNA, the CDR3 is TGTGCCAGCAGCTTTGGGACCGATCAGCCCCAGCATTTT. It translates to CASSFGTDQPQHF.

The V and J genes are TRBV5-1 and TRBJ1-2, with D possibly matching TRBD1 (6 bases). V lost 3 bases, J lost 4 bases, and 13 bases lay in between. The CDR3 loop spans 14 amino acids. Germline V gene lookup returns CDR1 SGHRS and CDR2 YFSETQ. CDR3 nucleotide sequence: TGCGCCAGCAGCTCCGGAGGGGGTAGCTATGGCTACACCTTC. It translates to CASSSGGGSYGYTF.

This clonotype has at least ten counts. The chain couples TRBV20-1 to TRBJ2-7; TRBD2 agrees at 8 bases. The germline CDR1 and CDR2 sequences are DFQATT and SNEGSKA (reference sequence). V lost 6 bases and J lost 4; bases outside the gene matches: 11. The CDR3 has 14 residues. The CDR3, as DNA: TGCAGTGCAATACGCCCCGGGACTAGATACGAGCAGTACTTC. The encoded protein is CSAIRPGTRYEQYF.

This clonotype has a count of ten or more. This rearrangement joins TRBV9 to TRBJ2-7; D unresolved. The V end was cut by 0 bases, the J end by 2 bases, with 6 bases between. The CDR3 extends over 13 amino acids. Germline CDR1 and CDR2: SGDLS and YYNGEE. Here the CDR3 reads CASSVGLAYEQYF. The CDR3 DNA reads as TGTGCCAGCAGCGTAGGTCTCGCCTACGAGCAGTACTTC.

In its sample, this clonotype was seen many times. The V and J genes are TRBV6-1 and TRBJ2-7; D gene uncertain. Germline V lookup: CDR1 MNHNS, CDR2 SASEGT. The V gene lost 3 bases and the J gene lost 5 bases, with 11 bases spanning the gap. The CDR3 is made up of 13 amino acids. This CDR3 is CASSDDVSHEQYF. DNA of the CDR3: TGTGCCAGCAGTGACGACGTGAGTCACGAGCAGTACTTC.

At least ten counts were recorded for this clonotype. J is TRBJ2-1 and V is TRBV5-1, with 10 bases matching TRBD1. Trimming removed 1 base from V and 1 base from J; junction bases left unmatched: 5. This CDR3 is built from 17 residues. Looked up from germline, CDR1 is SGHRS and CDR2 is YFSETQ. The CDR3 loop is CASSLRQGARSYNEQFF. The CDR3 region has the DNA TGCGCCAGCAGCTTGAGACAGGGGGCAAGATCCTACAATGAGCAGTTCTTC.

This clonotype was seen more than once but under ten times. The genes are TRBV12-3 or TRBV12-4 and TRBJ1-3; 7 bases are shared with TRBD1. V was clipped by 6 bases and J by 0 bases; unmatched bases: 8. This CDR3 has 16 amino acids. The CDR3 loop is CASRGERTGSGNTIYF. In DNA form, the CDR3 reads TGTGCCAGCAGGGGGGAGCGGACAGGCTCTGGAAACACCATATATTTT.

This clonotype has just a few counts. The rearrangement links TRBV2 to TRBJ1-2; D may be TRBD1 (6 bases). Looked up from germline, CDR1 is SNHLY and CDR2 is FYNNEI. With 5 bases removed from V and 1 base from J, the gap between germline ends came to 8 bases. There are 13 residues in the CDR3. CDR3 amino acids: CASSQDSNYGYTF. Written as DNA, the CDR3 is TGTGCCAGCAGTCAGGACAGTAACTATGGCTACACCTTC.

This sequence joins TRBV11-3 and TRBJ2-2, with unresolved D. Trimming pared 2 bases from V and 4 bases from J, leaving 11 bases between. The CDR3 contains 15 residues. CDR1 and CDR2 from the germline V gene are SGHNT and YENEEA. The chain's CDR3 is CASSLFRVSTGELFF. The CDR3 DNA follows: TGTGCCAGCAGCTTATTTCGGGTGTCCACCGGGGAGCTGTTTTTT.

This clonotype appeared many times. The chain is built from TRBV3-1 and TRBJ1-6; D is unresolved. The CDR3 spans 15 residues. The V and J ends lost 1 base and 7 bases respectively, with 11 bases between them. Germline CDR1 LGHDT, CDR2 YNNKEL (reference sequence). CDR3 in amino acids: CASSQVRQGNSPLHF. Here the CDR3 DNA reads TGTGCCAGCAGCCAAGTGAGACAAGGGAATTCACCCCTCCACTTT.

This clonotype was seen many times. J is TRBJ1-5 and V is TRBV12-3 or TRBV12-4, with D possibly matching TRBD1 (5 bases). The CDR3 is made up of 15 amino acids. Trimming shortened V by 7 bases and J by 7 bases, and 20 bases separated the two germline ends. The chain's CDR3 is CASTKLWGVGQPQHF. The CDR3 bases are TGTGCCAGCACCAAACTTTGGGGGGTAGGGCAGCCCCAGCATTTT.